Below are 22 T cell receptor beta chains sequenced from a single sample in a study of human thymus T cells. The assay was immunoSEQ multiplex PCR, and TCRdb's table has in-frame clones only and misses some. The profile shows 35,000 to 45,000 clones, 94% of them singletons. Material: blood. These receptors were taken from a boy less than two years old with a congenital heart defect but otherwise immunologically healthy.

In its sample, this clone was seen once. This chain joins TRBV9 and TRBJ2-5; 7 nucleotides agree with TRBD2. V lost 0 bases and J lost 5; bases outside the gene matches: 4. Germline CDR1 SGDLS, CDR2 YYNGEE. CDR3 length equals 14 residues. The CDR3 DNA reads TGTGCCAGCAGCGTAGGAAGCGGGGTGGAGACCCAGTACTTC. It encodes CASSVGSGVETQYF.

The chain has TRBV9 and TRBJ2-2, with D uncertain. This CDR3 has 14 amino acids. With 0 bases removed from V and 4 bases from J, the gap between germline ends came to 7 bases. Germline V CDR1 and CDR2: SGDLS, YYNGEE. The CDR3 reads CASSVGQPTGELFF. CDR3 bases: TGTGCCAGCAGCGTAGGGCAGCCCACCGGGGAGCTGTTTTTT.

The chain recombines TRBV6-1 with TRBJ2-3; 11 positions match TRBD2. Trimming removed 2 bases from V and 5 bases from J; junction bases left unmatched: 9. The CDR3 loop spans 17 amino acids. The V gene's germline CDR1 is MNHNS and CDR2 SASEGT. This chain's CDR3 is CASSEIVLAGGRDTQYF. The CDR3 nucleotides read TGTGCCAGCAGTGAAATCGTCCTAGCGGGGGGCAGAGATACGCAGTATTTT.

This sequence joins TRBV6-5 and TRBJ1-3; D gene ambiguous. The V gene lost 5 bases and the J gene lost 0 bases, with 5 bases spanning the gap. The CDR3 extends over 13 amino acids. Germline CDR1 reads MNHEY; CDR2 reads SVGAGI. The DNA of the CDR3 is TGTGCCAGCAGTCCCCTCTCTGGAAACACCATATATTTT. Amino acid sequence: CASSPLSGNTIYF.

The chain recombines TRBV6-1 with TRBJ2-1; 9 positions match TRBD1. CDR1 is MNHNS and CDR2 is SASEGT in the germline V gene. Trimming cost V 6 bases and J 3 bases; bases outside gene matches: 0. The CDR3 is 13 amino acids. CDR3 sequence (DNA): TGTGCCAGCAGGGGACAGGGCTACAATGAGCAGTTCTTC. The encoded protein is CASRGQGYNEQFF.

The genes are TRBV19 and TRBJ2-1, with 10 bases that match TRBD2. CDR3 length: 16 residues. CDR1 and CDR2 (germline): LNHDA, SQIVND (reference sequence). With 0 bases clipped from V and 9 bases from J, the junction kept 8 bases outside the gene matches. DNA for the CDR3: TGTGCCAGTAGTATAGAGCTAGCGGGGGCGGGTCGTGAGCAGTTCTTC. It is translated as CASSIELAGAGREQFF.

The CDR3 here is CASSLTPQGELFF. The CDR3 bases are TGTGCCAGCAGCTTAACACCACAGGGGGAGCTGTTTTTT. This chain connects TRBV11-2 to TRBJ2-2; the D is unclear. The CDR3 has 13 amino acids. The V end was cut by 2 bases, the J end by 8 bases, with 9 bases between. From germline, CDR1 is SGHAT and CDR2 FQNNGV.

This chain connects TRBV6-5 to TRBJ2-3; D possibly corresponds to TRBD2 (5 bases). The V end was cut by 6 bases, the J end by 3 bases, with 7 bases between. The germline V gene has CDR1 MNHEY and CDR2 SVGAGI. This CDR3 comprises 12 residues. CDR3 amino acids: CASRTRTDTQYF. CDR3 bases: TGTGCCAGCAGAACTAGAACAGATACGCAGTATTTT.

This chain links TRBV7-9 with TRBJ2-2; perhaps TRBD2 as D (6 bases). The V and J ends lost 5 bases and 7 bases respectively, with 14 bases between them. The CDR3 length is 14 residues. The germline CDR1 and CDR2 sequences are SEHNR and FQNEAQ (reference sequence). The CDR3, as DNA: TGTGCCAGCAGCGATAGGAGGGGCAACGGGGAGCTGTTTTTT. Its protein product is CASSDRRGNGELFF.

This clone was seen once. Other DNA sequences in this sample translate to the same CDR3. The CDR3 here is CASSPRTGRPYEQYF. CDR3 nucleotides: TGTGCCAGCAGTCCACGGACAGGGCGCCCCTACGAGCAGTACTTC. The chain carries TRBV28 and TRBJ2-7; 8 positions match TRBD1. CDR3 length: 15 residues. J was trimmed by 2 bases and V by 5 bases; bases with no gene match: 8. The germline CDR1 and CDR2 sequences are MDHEN and SYDVKM.

The chain combines TRBV10-3 with TRBJ2-4; D might be TRBD2 (6 bases). Trimming took 10 bases from V and 3 from J, leaving 7 bases between them. Germline CDR1 reads ENHRY; CDR2 reads SYGVKD. CDR3 length equals 11 residues. CDR3 amino acids: CARGDKNIQYF. The CDR3 DNA is TGTGCCAGGGGGGACAAAAACATTCAGTACTTC.

This clone was counted once. The gene calls are TRBV20-1 and TRBJ1-2; 9 bases agree with TRBD1. Germline V gene lookup returns CDR1 DFQATT and CDR2 SNEGSKA (reference sequence). V was clipped by 6 bases and J by 6 bases; unmatched bases: 2. The CDR3 loop spans 11 amino acids. CDR3: CSARTGDGYTF. For the CDR3, the DNA is TGCAGTGCCCGGACAGGGGATGGCTACACCTTC.

The rearrangement uses TRBV9 and TRBJ1-6; the D is unclear. Per the germline V gene, CDR1 is SGDLS and CDR2 is YYNGEE. This CDR3 region has 13 residues. The V gene lost 6 bases and the J gene lost 0 bases, with 4 bases spanning the gap. The CDR3, as DNA: TGTGCCAGCACCAGCTCCTATAATTCACCCCTCCACTTT. Protein: CASTSSYNSPLHF.

The J gene is TRBJ2-3, the V gene TRBV7-2; D is ambiguous. The CDR3 covers 16 residues. V was cut by 4 bases and J by 2 bases, with 16 bases left in between. Germline V gives CDR1 SGHTA, CDR2 FQGNSA. CDR3 DNA sequence: TGTGCCAGCAGCTCCGGAGTGGAAAGAAACACAGATACGCAGTATTTT. This sequence encodes CASSSGVERNTDTQYF. The whole variable domain, remainder taken from reference TRBV7-2 and TRBJ2-3, is GAGVSQSPSNKVTEKGKDVELRCDPISGHTALYWYRQSLGQGLEFLIYFQGNSAPDKSGLPSDRFSAERTGGSVSTLTIQRTQQEDSAVYLCASSSGVERNTDTQYFGPGTRLTVL.

The gene calls are TRBV5-1 and TRBJ2-7, with TRBD1 matching over 11 bases. The CDR3 length is 14 residues. V lost 6 bases to trimming and J lost 4 bases; unmatched junction nucleotides: 6. CDR1 SGHRS and CDR2 YFSETQ come from the germline V gene. CDR3 in amino acids: CASTRTGGLYEQYF. The CDR3 nucleotides are TGCGCCAGCACCCGGACAGGGGGCTTATACGAGCAGTACTTC.

This chain links TRBV9 with TRBJ1-3, with D maybe TRBD1 (5 bases). The V end lost 1 base, the J end lost 1 base, and 9 bases lay between the germline ends. The CDR3 runs to 15 residues. Germline V lookup: CDR1 SGDLS, CDR2 YYNGEE. The CDR3 is CASSVSGGSGNTIYF. The CDR3 region has the DNA TGTGCCAGCAGCGTATCGGGGGGGTCTGGAAACACCATATATTTT.

The chain links TRBV9 to TRBJ2-1, with 9 bases that match TRBD1. The CDR3 extends over 20 amino acids. Germline loops: CDR1 SGDLS, CDR2 YYNGEE. The V segment lost 4 bases and the J segment 0 bases; nucleotides outside the gene matches: 17. The CDR3 here is CASSSRGDRGSASSYNEQFF. CDR3 nucleotides: TGTGCCAGCAGCTCCAGGGGCGACAGGGGGAGCGCCAGCTCCTACAATGAGCAGTTCTTC.

This rearrangement joins TRBV5-1 to TRBJ1-1, with TRBD1 as a possible D gene (6 bases). The length of the CDR3 is 14 residues. V gave up 2 bases and J gave up 3 bases, with 11 bases separating them. Germline-derived CDR1 and CDR2 are SGHRS and YFSETQ. The CDR3 region is CASSFLGGDTEAFF. The CDR3, as DNA: TGCGCCAGCAGCTTCTTAGGGGGGGACACTGAAGCTTTCTTT.

The V call is TRBV4-1, the J call TRBJ2-5, with D possibly matching TRBD1 (6 bases). Looked up from germline, CDR1 is MGHRA and CDR2 is YSYEKL. This CDR3 has 15 amino acids. Trimming pared 6 bases from V and 1 base from J, leaving 15 bases between. The CDR3 sequence is CASSLIGTSQETQYF. The CDR3 DNA reads as TGCGCCAGCAGTCTGATCGGGACATCCCAAGAGACCCAGTACTTC.

The J gene is TRBJ2-5, the V gene TRBV5-1, with no clear D. The CDR3 spans 12 residues. The V end was cut by 6 bases, the J end by 5 bases, with 11 bases between. The germline CDR1 and CDR2 sequences are SGHRS and YFSETQ. The DNA for the CDR3 is TGCGCCAGCAAGTCGGACGAGGAGACCCAGTACTTC. Residues: CASKSDEETQYF.

This sequence joins TRBV21-1 and TRBJ1-6; TRBD1, the table's D call, was not compared with the DNA. TRBV21-1 is reported as a pseudogene. The CDR3 is made up of 17 amino acids. Here the CDR3 DNA reads TGTGCCAGCAGCAAAGGGACAGGGGGCTCCTATAATTCACCCCTCCACTTT. Translating gives CASSKGTGGSYNSPLHF.

The rearrangement uses TRBV5-1 and TRBJ2-1, with TRBD2 matching 11 bases. This CDR3 is 16 amino acids long. CDR1 and CDR2 from the germline V gene are SGHRS and YFSETQ. J lost 4 bases, V lost 3 bases, and 6 bases had no gene match. The CDR3 sequence: CASSSQASGGYNEQFF. CDR3 DNA: TGCGCCAGCAGCTCCCAAGCTAGCGGGGGGTACAATGAGCAGTTCTTC.